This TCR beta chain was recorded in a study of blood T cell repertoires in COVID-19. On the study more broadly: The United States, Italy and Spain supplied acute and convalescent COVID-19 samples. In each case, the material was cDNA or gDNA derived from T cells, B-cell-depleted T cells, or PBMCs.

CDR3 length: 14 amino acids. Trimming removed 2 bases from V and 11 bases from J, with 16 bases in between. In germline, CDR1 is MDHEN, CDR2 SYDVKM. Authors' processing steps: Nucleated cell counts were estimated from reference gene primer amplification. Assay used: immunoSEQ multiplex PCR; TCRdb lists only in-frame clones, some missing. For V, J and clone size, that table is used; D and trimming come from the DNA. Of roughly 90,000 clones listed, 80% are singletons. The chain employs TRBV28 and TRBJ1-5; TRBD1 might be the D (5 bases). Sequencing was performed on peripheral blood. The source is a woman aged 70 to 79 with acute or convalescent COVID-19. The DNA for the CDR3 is TGTGCCAGCAGTTTACAGGGAGGTCCGGGGGCCCAGCATTTT. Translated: CASSLQGGPGAQHF.